These T cell receptor beta chains were read from a single sample in a study of shared clonotypes between healthy human individuals. Some clones are missing from TCRdb's copy, which holds only in-frame ones; the method was immunoSEQ multiplex PCR. The profile shows about 590,000 clones, roughly 95% of them singletons. What was sequenced was naive CD8+ T cells sorted from blood. The receptors originated from a young woman in good health. The CDR3 runs from the conserved cysteine through the conserved F or W. D genes are given only for firm matches. Clone size is stated in some rows and not others, as once, few, many or a class when expanded.

d_gene: .
v_gene: TRBV7-9
j_gene: TRBJ1-1
abundance: .
CDR3aa: CASSPRTQLSNTEAFF
CDR3nt: TGTGCCAGCAGCCCGCGGACACAACTGTCGAACACTGAAGCTTTCTTT

d_gene: .
v_gene: TRBV21-1
j_gene: TRBJ2-7
abundance: .
CDR3aa: CASSKVSLLVGISYEQYF
CDR3nt: TGTGCCAGCAGCAAAGTGTCATTACTAGTCGGTATCTCCTACGAGCAGTACTTC

d_gene: .
v_gene: TRBV4-2
j_gene: TRBJ2-7
abundance: .
CDR3aa: CASSGRDLDGEQYF
CDR3nt: TGTGCCAGCAGCGGTAGGGACCTCGATGGCGAGCAGTACTTC

d_gene: .
v_gene: TRBV12-5
j_gene: TRBJ2-1
abundance: .
CDR3aa: CASGRGTEQFF
CDR3nt: TGTGCTAGTGGTCGCGGGACTGAGCAGTTCTTC

d_gene: .
v_gene: TRBV6-5
j_gene: TRBJ2-5
abundance: .
CDR3aa: CASSSHRVQETQYF
CDR3nt: TGTGCCAGCAGTTCCCACAGGGTCCAAGAGACCCAGTACTTC

d_gene: .
v_gene: TRBV10-3
j_gene: TRBJ2-7
abundance: .
CDR3aa: CAISEVEFPSYEQYF
CDR3nt: TGTGCCATCAGTGAGGTCGAGTTCCCCTCATACGAGCAGTACTTC

d_gene: TRBD1
v_gene: TRBV28
j_gene: TRBJ2-7
abundance: .
CDR3aa: CASSLVPTGSYEQYF
CDR3nt: TGTGCCAGCAGTTTAGTTCCGACAGGGTCGTACGAGCAGTACTTC

d_gene: TRBD2
v_gene: TRBV7-6
j_gene: TRBJ2-3
abundance: .
CDR3aa: CASSLGAGGTDTQYF
CDR3nt: TGTGCCAGCAGCTTAGGTGCGGGAGGAACAGATACGCAGTATTTT

d_gene: .
v_gene: TRBV4-1
j_gene: TRBJ2-1
abundance: .
CDR3aa: CASSQSSYNEQFF
CDR3nt: TGCGCCAGCAGCCAATCCTCCTACAATGAGCAGTTCTTC

d_gene: TRBD2
v_gene: TRBV2
j_gene: TRBJ2-7
abundance: .
CDR3aa: CASTTTSGYEQYF
CDR3nt: TGCGCCAGCACTACGACTAGCGGGTACGAGCAGTACTTC

d_gene: .
v_gene: TRBV27
j_gene: TRBJ2-2
abundance: .
CDR3aa: CASSLMGFGGELFF
CDR3nt: TGTGCCAGCAGTTTGATGGGGTTTGGCGGGGAGCTGTTTTTT

d_gene: TRBD2
v_gene: TRBV6-5
j_gene: TRBJ2-5
abundance: .
CDR3aa: CASSYAGGEQYF
CDR3nt: TGTGCCAGCAGTTACGCGGGGGGTGAGCAGTACTTC

d_gene: .
v_gene: TRBV4-1
j_gene: TRBJ1-2
abundance: once
CDR3aa: CASSQDGRNYGYTF
CDR3nt: TGCGCCAGCAGCCAAGATGGGCGGAACTATGGCTACACCTTC

d_gene: .
v_gene: TRBV5-8
j_gene: TRBJ2-7
abundance: .
CDR3aa: CASSAEGQPTRRYF
CDR3nt: TGTGCCAGCAGCGCGGAGGGACAGCCGACTAGACGGTACTTC

d_gene: .
v_gene: TRBV28
j_gene: TRBJ1-2
abundance: .
CDR3aa: CASSLGVDGYTF
CDR3nt: TGTGCCAGCAGTTTAGGGGTTGATGGCTACACCTTC

d_gene: .
v_gene: TRBV25-1
j_gene: TRBJ1-1
abundance: .
CDR3aa: CASSRRDMAEMNTEAFF
CDR3nt: TGTGCCAGCAGTCGCCGGGACATGGCTGAGATGAACACTGAAGCTTTCTTT

d_gene: TRBD2
v_gene: TRBV27
j_gene: TRBJ2-7
abundance: .
CDR3aa: CASSPTLAGLYEQYF
CDR3nt: TGTGCCAGCAGTCCAACACTAGCGGGGCTCTACGAGCAGTACTTC

d_gene: TRBD1
v_gene: TRBV5-6
j_gene: TRBJ2-3
abundance: .
CDR3aa: CASSLEVTGTADTQYF
CDR3nt: TGTGCCAGCAGCTTGGAAGTGACAGGGACGGCGGATACGCAGTATTTT

d_gene: .
v_gene: TRBV27
j_gene: TRBJ2-7
abundance: .
CDR3aa: CASSLSVTGYEQYF
CDR3nt: TGTGCCAGCAGTTTATCAGTCACGGGCTACGAGCAGTACTTC

d_gene: TRBD1
v_gene: TRBV6-1
j_gene: TRBJ2-7
abundance: .
CDR3aa: CASSEALTGIHEQYF
CDR3nt: TGTGCCAGCAGTGAAGCCCTGACAGGGATCCACGAGCAGTACTTC

d_gene: .
v_gene: TRBV29-1
j_gene: TRBJ2-2
abundance: .
CDR3aa: CSVVAEGGELFF
CDR3nt: TGCAGCGTTGTCGCAGAAGGCGGGGAGCTGTTTTTT

d_gene: TRBD1
v_gene: TRBV25-1
j_gene: TRBJ1-1
abundance: .
CDR3aa: CASRGQGWNTEAFF
CDR3nt: TGTGCCAGCAGGGGACAGGGGTGGAACACTGAAGCTTTCTTT